The T cell receptor (beta chain) described here comes from a study of T cells after yellow fever vaccination. Study in general: Fractions of limited cellularity were prepared by means of SMART-Seq v4 Ultra Low Input.

Trimming shortened V by 1 base and J by 6 bases, and 6 bases separated the two germline ends. CDR1 is KGHDR and CDR2 is SFDVKD in the germline V gene. The CDR3 has 12 amino acids. Note on this clonotype: The antigen is undetermined.

Whole-study results and caveats: Subsequent to the booster, the majority of primary-vaccination clones reappeared (less than 97% CD4, more than 70% CD8).

TCRdb re-called the 5' RACE reads through MiXCR, storing one row per CDR3 protein. The sample consists of some 600,000 distinct CDR3 sequences, about 12% of them appearing once. The specimen comprised PBMCs, sampled on the day of the yellow fever booster vaccination. V is TRBV24-1 and J is TRBJ2-7; D is uncertain. This clonotype was obtained from a young man who received the YFV17D yellow fever vaccine. As DNA, the CDR3 is TGTGCCACCAGTGATTTAGGACGCGAGCAGTACTTC. It translates to CATSDLGREQYF.